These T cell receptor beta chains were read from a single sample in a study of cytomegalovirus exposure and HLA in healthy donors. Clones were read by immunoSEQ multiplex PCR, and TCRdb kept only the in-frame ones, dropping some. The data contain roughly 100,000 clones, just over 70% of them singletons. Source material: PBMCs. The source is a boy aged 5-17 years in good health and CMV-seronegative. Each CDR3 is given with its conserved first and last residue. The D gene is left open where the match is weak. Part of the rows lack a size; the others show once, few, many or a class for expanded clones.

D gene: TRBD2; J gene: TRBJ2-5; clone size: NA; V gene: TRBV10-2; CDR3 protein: CASSFKSLAGEETQYF; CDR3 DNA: TGCGCCAGCAGTTTTAAATCCCTAGCGGGAGAAGAGACCCAGTACTTC
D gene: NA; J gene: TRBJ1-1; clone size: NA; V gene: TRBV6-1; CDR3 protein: CASGYGSVNTEAFF; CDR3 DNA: TGTGCCAGCGGCTACGGGAGCGTGAACACTGAAGCTTTCTTT
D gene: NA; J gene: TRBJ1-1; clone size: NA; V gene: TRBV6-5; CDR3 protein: CATSGRSFRAFF; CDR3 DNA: TGTGCCACCTCCGGGAGGTCGTTCAGAGCTTTCTTT
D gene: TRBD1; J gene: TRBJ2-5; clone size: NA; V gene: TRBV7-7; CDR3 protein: CASSPGTEETQYF; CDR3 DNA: TGTGCCAGCAGCCCCGGGACAGAGGAGACCCAGTACTTC
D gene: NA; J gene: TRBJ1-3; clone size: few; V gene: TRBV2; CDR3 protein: CASSDGGLDTIYF; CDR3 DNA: TGTGCCAGCAGTGACGGAGGGCTGGACACCATATATTTT
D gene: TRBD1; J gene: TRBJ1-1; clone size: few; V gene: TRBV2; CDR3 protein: CASSENPLTGVSWTEAFF; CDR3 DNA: TGTGCCAGCAGTGAAAATCCCCTGACAGGGGTATCTTGGACTGAAGCTTTCTTT
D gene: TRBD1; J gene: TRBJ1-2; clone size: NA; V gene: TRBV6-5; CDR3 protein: CASTPDRAYGYTF; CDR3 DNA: TGTGCCAGCACCCCTGACAGGGCCTATGGCTACACCTTC
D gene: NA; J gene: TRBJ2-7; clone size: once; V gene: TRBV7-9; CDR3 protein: CASSLTPAYEQYF; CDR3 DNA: TGTGCCAGCAGCTTAACTCCGGCCTACGAGCAGTACTTC
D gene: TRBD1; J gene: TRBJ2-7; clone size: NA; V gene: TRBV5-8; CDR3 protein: CASSLGQGASYEQYF; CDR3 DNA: TGTGCCAGCAGCTTAGGACAGGGGGCTTCCTACGAGCAGTACTTC
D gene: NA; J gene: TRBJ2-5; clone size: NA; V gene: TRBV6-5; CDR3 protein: CASSPQGGQETQYF; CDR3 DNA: TGTGCCAGCAGTCCTCAGGGGGGACAAGAGACCCAGTACTTC
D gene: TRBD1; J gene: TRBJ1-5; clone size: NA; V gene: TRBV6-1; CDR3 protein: CASSGGGYSNQPQHF; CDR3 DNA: TGTGCCAGCAGTGGAGGGGGCTATAGCAATCAGCCCCAGCATTTT
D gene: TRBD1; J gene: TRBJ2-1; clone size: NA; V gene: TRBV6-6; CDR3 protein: CASSYLRDSHGFF; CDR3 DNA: TGTGCCAGCAGTTACCTCCGGGACAGCCACGGGTTCTTC
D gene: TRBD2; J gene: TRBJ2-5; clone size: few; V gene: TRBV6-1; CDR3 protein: CASSEEAGGPETQYF; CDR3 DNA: TGTGCCAGCAGTGAAGAGGCGGGAGGGCCAGAGACCCAGTACTTC
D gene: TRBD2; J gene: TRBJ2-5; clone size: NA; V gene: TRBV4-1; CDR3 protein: CASSQGGSSGQETQYF; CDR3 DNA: TGCGCCAGCAGCCAAGGAGGTTCTAGCGGCCAAGAGACCCAGTACTTC
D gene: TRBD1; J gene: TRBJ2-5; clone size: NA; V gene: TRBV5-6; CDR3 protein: CASSLYGQGGGETQYF; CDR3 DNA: TGTGCCAGCAGCTTGTACGGACAGGGTGGAGGCGAGACCCAGTACTTC
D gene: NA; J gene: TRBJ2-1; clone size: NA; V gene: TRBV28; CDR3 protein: CASNQPGNSYNEQFF; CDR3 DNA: TGTGCCAGCAACCAGCCAGGGAACTCCTACAATGAGCAGTTCTTC
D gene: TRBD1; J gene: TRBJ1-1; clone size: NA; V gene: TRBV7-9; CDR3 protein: CASRPAGGNTEAFF; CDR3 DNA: TGTGCCAGCAGGCCTGCAGGGGGCAACACTGAAGCTTTCTTT
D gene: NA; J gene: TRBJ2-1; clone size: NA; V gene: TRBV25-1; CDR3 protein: CASSRPGLHNEQFF; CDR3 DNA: TGTGCCAGCAGTCGTCCCGGACTCCACAATGAGCAGTTCTTC
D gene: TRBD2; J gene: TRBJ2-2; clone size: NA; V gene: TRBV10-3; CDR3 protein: CAISAAGGNTGELFF; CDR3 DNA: TGTGCCATCAGTGCTGCGGGGGGGAACACCGGGGAGCTGTTTTTT
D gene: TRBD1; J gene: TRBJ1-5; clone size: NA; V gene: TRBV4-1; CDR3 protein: CASSQVGGQGVIQPQHF; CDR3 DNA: TGCGCCAGCAGCCAAGTCGGAGGGCAGGGGGTCATTCAGCCCCAGCATTTT
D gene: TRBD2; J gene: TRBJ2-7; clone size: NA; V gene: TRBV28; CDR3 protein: CASREAGGGTYEQYF; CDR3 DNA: TGTGCCAGCAGGGAAGCGGGAGGGGGTACCTACGAGCAGTACTTC
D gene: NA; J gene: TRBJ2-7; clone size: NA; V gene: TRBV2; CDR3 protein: CASTQNEQYF; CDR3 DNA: TGTGCCAGCACTCAGAACGAGCAGTACTTC
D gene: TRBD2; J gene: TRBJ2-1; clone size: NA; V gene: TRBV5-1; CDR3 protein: CASSLGFSGGYNEQFF; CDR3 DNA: TGCGCCAGCAGCTTGGGGTTCTCGGGAGGCTACAATGAGCAGTTCTTC
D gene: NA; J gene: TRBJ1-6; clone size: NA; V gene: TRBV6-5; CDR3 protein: CASTFTGLGNSPLHF; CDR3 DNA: TGTGCCAGCACTTTTACAGGGCTGGGGAATTCACCCCTCCACTTT
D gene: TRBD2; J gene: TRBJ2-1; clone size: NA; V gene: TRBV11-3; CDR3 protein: CASSFSGGALNEQFF; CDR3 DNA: TGTGCCAGCAGCTTTAGCGGGGGGGCCTTAAATGAGCAGTTCTTC
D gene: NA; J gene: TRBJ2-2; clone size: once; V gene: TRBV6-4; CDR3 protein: CASSPEGGANTGELFF; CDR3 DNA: TGTGCCAGCAGTCCGGAAGGCGGGGCGAACACCGGGGAGCTGTTTTTT